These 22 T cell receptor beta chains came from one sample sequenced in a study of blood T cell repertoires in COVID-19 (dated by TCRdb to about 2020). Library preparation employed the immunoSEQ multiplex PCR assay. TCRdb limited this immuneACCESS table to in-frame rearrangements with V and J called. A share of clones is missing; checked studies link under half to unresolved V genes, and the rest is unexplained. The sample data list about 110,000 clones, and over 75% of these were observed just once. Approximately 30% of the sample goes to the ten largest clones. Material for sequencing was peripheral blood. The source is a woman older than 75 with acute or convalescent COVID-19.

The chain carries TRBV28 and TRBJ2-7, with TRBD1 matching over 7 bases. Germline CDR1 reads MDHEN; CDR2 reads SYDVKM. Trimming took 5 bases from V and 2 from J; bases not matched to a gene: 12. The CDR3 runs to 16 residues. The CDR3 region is CASSPTRGKGPYEQYF. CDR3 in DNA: TGTGCCAGCAGTCCCACCAGGGGGAAAGGGCCCTACGAGCAGTACTTC.

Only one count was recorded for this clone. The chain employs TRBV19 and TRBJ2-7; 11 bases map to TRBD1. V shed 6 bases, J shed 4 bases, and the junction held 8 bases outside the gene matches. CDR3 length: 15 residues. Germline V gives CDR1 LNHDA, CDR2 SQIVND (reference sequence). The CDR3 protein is CASSLGQGEIYEQYF. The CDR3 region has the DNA TGTGCCAGTAGCCTGGGACAGGGGGAAATTTACGAGCAGTACTTC.

DNA of the CDR3: TGTGCCAGCAGTTTCGGGACAGGGTTTGGCGAGACCCAGTACTTC. It is translated as CASSFGTGFGETQYF. The V gene is TRBV28, the J gene TRBJ2-5; 9 bases are a match to TRBD1. Trimming removed 3 bases from V and 5 bases from J; junction bases left unmatched: 7. Germline V lookup: CDR1 MDHEN, CDR2 SYDVKM. The CDR3 extends over 15 amino acids.

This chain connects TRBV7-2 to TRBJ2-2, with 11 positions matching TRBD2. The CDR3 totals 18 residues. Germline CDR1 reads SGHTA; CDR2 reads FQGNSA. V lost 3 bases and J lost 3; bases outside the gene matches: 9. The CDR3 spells CASSFASLAGGYTGELFF. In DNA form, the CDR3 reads TGTGCCAGCAGCTTCGCATCCTTAGCGGGGGGGTACACCGGGGAGCTGTTTTTT. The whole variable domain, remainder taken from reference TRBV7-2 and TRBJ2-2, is GAGVSQSPSNKVTEKGKDVELRCDPISGHTALYWYRQSLGQGLEFLIYFQGNSAPDKSGLPSDRFSAERTGGSVSTLTIQRTQQEDSAVYLCASSFASLAGGYTGELFFGEGSRLTVL.

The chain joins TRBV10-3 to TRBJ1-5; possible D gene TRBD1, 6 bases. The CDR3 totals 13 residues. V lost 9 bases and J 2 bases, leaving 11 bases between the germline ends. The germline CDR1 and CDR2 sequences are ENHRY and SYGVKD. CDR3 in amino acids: CAIRGGGNQPQHF. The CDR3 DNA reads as TGTGCCATACGAGGGGGTGGCAATCAGCCCCAGCATTTT.

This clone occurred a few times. CDR3 DNA sequence: TGTGCCAGCAGCCAAGAGGCGGCGGGTTGGAATTCACCCCTCCACTTT. Protein sequence: CASSQEAAGWNSPLHF. The rearrangement uses TRBV3-1 (or the pseudogene TRBV3-2) and TRBJ1-6; D not certain. Trimming pared 0 bases from V and 7 bases from J, leaving 13 bases between. The CDR3 sequence is 16 residues long. Germline V gene lookup returns CDR1 LGHDT and CDR2 YNNKEL (reference sequence).

CDR3 nucleotides: TGTGCCAGCTCACCCGGACGCGAGGGAGAGCAGTTCTTC. It specifies CASSPGREGEQFF. V gene TRBV18 combines with J gene TRBJ2-1, with a possible D match to TRBD2 (5 bases). Germline V gene data show CDR1 as KGHSH and CDR2 as LQKENI. The V gene lost 3 bases and the J gene lost 10 bases, with 13 bases spanning the gap. The CDR3 sequence is 13 residues long.

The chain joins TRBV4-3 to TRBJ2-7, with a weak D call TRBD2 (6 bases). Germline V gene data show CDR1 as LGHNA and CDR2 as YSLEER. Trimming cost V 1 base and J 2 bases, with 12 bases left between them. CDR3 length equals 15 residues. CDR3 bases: TGCGCCAGCAGCCAAGGCGGGACGGCAGCCTACGAGCAGTACTTC. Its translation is CASSQGGTAAYEQYF.

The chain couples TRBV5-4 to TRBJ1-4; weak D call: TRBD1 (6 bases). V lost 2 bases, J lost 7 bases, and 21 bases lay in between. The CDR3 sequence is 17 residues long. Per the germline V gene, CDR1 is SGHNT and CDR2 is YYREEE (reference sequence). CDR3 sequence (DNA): TGTGCCAGCAGCTTCGGGACCGGCAGGGGATTTGGTGAAAAACTGTTTTTT. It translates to CASSFGTGRGFGEKLFF.

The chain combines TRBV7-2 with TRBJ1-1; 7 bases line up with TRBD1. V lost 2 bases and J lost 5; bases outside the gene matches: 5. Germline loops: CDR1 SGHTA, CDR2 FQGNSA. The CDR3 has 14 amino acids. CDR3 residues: CASSLTIQGTEAFF. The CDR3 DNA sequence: TGTGCCAGCAGCTTAACAATACAGGGGACTGAAGCTTTCTTT.

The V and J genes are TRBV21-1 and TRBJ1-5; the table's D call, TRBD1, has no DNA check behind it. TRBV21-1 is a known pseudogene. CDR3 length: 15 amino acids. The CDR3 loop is CASSPPGQEDQPQHF. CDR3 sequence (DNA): TGTGCCAGCAGCCCTCCGGGACAGGAGGATCAGCCCCAGCATTTT.

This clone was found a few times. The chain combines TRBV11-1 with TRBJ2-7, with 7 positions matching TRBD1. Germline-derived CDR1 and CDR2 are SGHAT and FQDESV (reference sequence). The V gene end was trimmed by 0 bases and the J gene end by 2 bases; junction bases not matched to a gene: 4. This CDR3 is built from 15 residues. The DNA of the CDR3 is TGTGCCAGCAGCTTAGCGAGGACAGGACCCTACGAGCAGTACTTC. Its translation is CASSLARTGPYEQYF. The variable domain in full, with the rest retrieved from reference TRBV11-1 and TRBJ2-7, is EAEVAQSPRYKITEKSQAVAFWCDPISGHATLYWYRQILGQGPELLVQFQDESVVDDSQLPKDRFSAERLKGVDSTLKIQPAELGDSAMYLCASSLARTGPYEQYFGPGTRLTVT.

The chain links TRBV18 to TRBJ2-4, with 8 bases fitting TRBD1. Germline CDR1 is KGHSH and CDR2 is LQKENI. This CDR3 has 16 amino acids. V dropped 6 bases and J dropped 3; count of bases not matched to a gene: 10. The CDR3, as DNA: TGTGCCAGCTCTCTAGGACAGGGTATGGGCAAAAACATTCAGTACTTC. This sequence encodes CASSLGQGMGKNIQYF.

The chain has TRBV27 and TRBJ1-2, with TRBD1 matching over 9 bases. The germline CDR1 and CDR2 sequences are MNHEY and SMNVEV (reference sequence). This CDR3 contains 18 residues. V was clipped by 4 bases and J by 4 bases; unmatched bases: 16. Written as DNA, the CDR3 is TGTGCCAGCAGTTCATTACCCCCCCGGACAGGGGCGGGCTATGGCTACACCTTC. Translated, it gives CASSSLPPRTGAGYGYTF.

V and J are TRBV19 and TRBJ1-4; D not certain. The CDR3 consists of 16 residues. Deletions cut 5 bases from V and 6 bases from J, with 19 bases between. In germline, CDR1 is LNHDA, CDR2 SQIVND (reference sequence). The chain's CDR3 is CASSPAPGWVDEKLFF. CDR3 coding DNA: TGTGCCAGTAGTCCTGCCCCGGGTTGGGTTGATGAAAAACTGTTTTTT.

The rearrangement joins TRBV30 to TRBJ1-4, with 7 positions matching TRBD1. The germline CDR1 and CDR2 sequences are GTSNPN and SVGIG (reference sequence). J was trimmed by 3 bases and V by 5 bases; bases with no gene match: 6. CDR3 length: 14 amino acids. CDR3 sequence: CAWGEGAPNEKLFF. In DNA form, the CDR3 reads TGTGCCTGGGGAGAGGGGGCACCTAATGAAAAACTGTTTTTT.

As DNA, the CDR3 is TGTGCCAGCAGCTTAGTGTTTACTCCCGGACAGGCGGTGGGCGAGCAGTACTTC. Encoded protein: CASSLVFTPGQAVGEQYF. The rearrangement uses TRBV11-2 and TRBJ2-7, with 7 bases that match TRBD1. The CDR3 consists of 18 residues. J was trimmed by 6 bases and V by 1 base; bases with no gene match: 18. Germline lookup yields CDR1 SGHAT and CDR2 FQNNGV.

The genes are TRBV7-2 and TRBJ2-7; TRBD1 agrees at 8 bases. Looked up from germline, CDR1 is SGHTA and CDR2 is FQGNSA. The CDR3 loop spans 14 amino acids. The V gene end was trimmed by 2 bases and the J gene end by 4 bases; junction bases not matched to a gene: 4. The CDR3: CASSLQRQGYEQYF. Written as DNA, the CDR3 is TGTGCCAGCAGCTTACAGCGACAGGGGTACGAGCAGTACTTC.

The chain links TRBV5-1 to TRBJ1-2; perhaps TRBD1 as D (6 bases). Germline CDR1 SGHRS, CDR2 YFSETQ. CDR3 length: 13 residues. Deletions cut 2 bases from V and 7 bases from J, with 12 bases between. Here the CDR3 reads CASSLQGYGGYTF. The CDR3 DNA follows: TGCGCCAGCAGCTTACAGGGCTACGGTGGCTACACCTTC.

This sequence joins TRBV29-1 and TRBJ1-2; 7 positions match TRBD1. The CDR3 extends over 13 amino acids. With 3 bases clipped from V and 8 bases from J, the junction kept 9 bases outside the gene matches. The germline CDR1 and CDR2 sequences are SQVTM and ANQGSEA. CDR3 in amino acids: CSVDPGGIPGYTF. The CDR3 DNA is TGCAGCGTTGATCCAGGGGGTATTCCGGGCTACACCTTC. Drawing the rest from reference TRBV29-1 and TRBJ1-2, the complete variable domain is SAVISQKPSRDICQRGTSLTIQCQVDSQVTMMFWYRQQPGQSLTLIATANQGSEATYESGFVIDKFPISRPNLTFSTLTVSNMSPEDSSIYLCSVDPGGIPGYTFGSGTRLTVV.

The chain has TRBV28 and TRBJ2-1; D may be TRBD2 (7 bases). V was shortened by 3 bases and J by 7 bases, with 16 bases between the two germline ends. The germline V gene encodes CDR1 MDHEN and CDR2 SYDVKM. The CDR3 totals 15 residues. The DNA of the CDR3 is TGTGCCAGCAGTTTTAGGGGGGGCGGGTGGAATGAGCAGTTCTTC. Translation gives CASSFRGGGWNEQFF.

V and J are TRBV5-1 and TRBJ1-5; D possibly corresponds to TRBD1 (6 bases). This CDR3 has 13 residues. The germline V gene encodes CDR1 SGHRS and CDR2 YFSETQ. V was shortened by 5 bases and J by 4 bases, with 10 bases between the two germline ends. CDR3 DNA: TGCGCCAGCAGTGCGGGGGCGAATCAGCCCCAGCATTTT. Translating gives CASSAGANQPQHF.